Listed below are T cell receptor beta chains from one sample, sequenced in a study of T-cell memory formation after mild COVID-19. TCRdb re-analysed the 5' RACE reads in MiXCR, keeping a single row per CDR3 protein. The repertoire has 200,000 to 250,000 distinct CDR3 sequences, over 9.5% of them found once; the top ten carry approximately 3.3%. Input material: PBMCs or a T cell subset sorted from them (not recorded which). Every receptor here comes from a man aged 18 to 30 who had mild COVID-19 (a few samples of this study predate the infection). Cell type and time point are not known. Each CDR3 is given with its conserved first and last residue. D genes are given only for firm matches. Clone size is stated in some rows and not others, as once, few, many or a class when expanded.

j_gene: TRBJ2-5
abundance: few
v_gene: TRBV7-9
d_gene: -
CDR3nt: TGTGCCAGCAGCACTAGGGGGAACCAAGAGACCCAGTACTTC
CDR3aa: CASSTRGNQETQYF

j_gene: TRBJ2-2
abundance: -
v_gene: TRBV12-3/TRBV12-4
d_gene: TRBD2
CDR3nt: TGTGCCAGCAGTTCCATTACGGGACTAGCGGGGTCCGGGGAGCTGTTTTTT
CDR3aa: CASSSITGLAGSGELFF

j_gene: TRBJ2-5
abundance: -
v_gene: TRBV3-1
d_gene: TRBD2
CDR3nt: TGTGCCAGCAGTCGAGTGGCTAGCGGCCAAGAGACCCAGTACTTC
CDR3aa: CASSRVASGQETQYF

j_gene: TRBJ1-1
abundance: few
v_gene: TRBV5-1
d_gene: -
CDR3nt: TGCGCCAGCAGCTTGGCTGGGGATTCAGCTTTCTTT
CDR3aa: CASSLAGDSAFF

j_gene: TRBJ2-1
abundance: -
v_gene: TRBV5-1
d_gene: TRBD2
CDR3nt: TGCGCCAGCACCCTGCTCGGCGGGGGTCTCAATGAGCAGTTCTTC
CDR3aa: CASTLLGGGLNEQFF

j_gene: TRBJ2-1
abundance: many
v_gene: TRBV5-1
d_gene: -
CDR3nt: TGCGCCAGCAGCCCCACCGGTCGGGGTCTCTCCTACAATGAGCAGTTCTTC
CDR3aa: CASSPTGRGLSYNEQFF

j_gene: TRBJ1-5
abundance: few
v_gene: TRBV5-5
d_gene: TRBD1
CDR3nt: TGTGCCAGCAGGGCAGGACAGGGCTCGAGCAATCAGCCCCAGCATTTT
CDR3aa: CASRAGQGSSNQPQHF

j_gene: TRBJ2-1
abundance: -
v_gene: TRBV2
d_gene: -
CDR3nt: TGTGCCAGCAGTGAAGCGCCCCTGACGAAGCAGTTCTTC
CDR3aa: CASSEAPLTKQFF

j_gene: TRBJ2-6
abundance: many
v_gene: TRBV4-3
d_gene: -
CDR3nt: TGCGCCAGCACCCCCGACCAGATGATCTCTGGGGCCAACGTCCTGACTTTC
CDR3aa: CASTPDQMISGANVLTF

j_gene: TRBJ1-2
abundance: many
v_gene: TRBV4-3
d_gene: TRBD1
CDR3nt: TGCGCCAGCAGCCAAGAAGCGGGACAGCCGAACTATGGCTACACCTTC
CDR3aa: CASSQEAGQPNYGYTF